This T cell receptor (beta chain) was sequenced during a study of T-cell reconstitution after alpha-beta-depleted transplantation in children. General study results and limits: T-cell counts and diversity at one year following transplant were attributed mainly to newly produced T cells. Roughly two months post-transplant, alpha-beta T cells reportedly originated from several hundred graft clones that had expanded. For some patients, TCRbeta diversity was high at day 60 because of recipient T cells and thymic progenitors that survived.

There are many counts of this clonotype. Its target is unknown. J was trimmed by 6 bases and V by 8 bases; bases with no gene match: 6. The CDR3 spans 13 residues. The V gene's germline CDR1 is SNHLY and CDR2 FYNNEI. The library targeted TCRbeta and was prepared with unique molecular identifiers. MiXCR, run by TCRdb on the PCR reads, gives a single entry per CDR3 protein. The sample contains hundreds of thousands of distinct CDR3 sequences, under 13% of which appear only once. This clonotype was obtained from a child younger than two with acute myeloid leukemia, due to receive a stem cell transplant. The chain couples TRBV2 to TRBJ2-1; 8 positions agree with TRBD2. Sequencing was performed on PBMCs, taken before TCRalphabeta/CD19-depleted stem cell transplant. CDR3 sequence: CASGRTSGNEQFF. CDR3 DNA: TGTGCCAGCGGACGAACTAGCGGCAATGAGCAGTTCTTC.